Listed here is a single T cell receptor (beta chain). Its target is not known. The V gene's germline CDR1 is SNHLY and CDR2 FYNNEI. Trimming took off 5 bases at V and 5 bases at J, with 6 bases between the two ends. This CDR3 contains 12 residues. An amount of RNA that ranged from 0.5 to 1 ug was reverse transcribed with random hexamers. TCR beta CDR3 was amplified by immunoSEQ covering 54 Vbeta and 13 Jbeta. MiXCR was run by TCRdb on the immunoSEQ multiplex PCR reads, yielding one entry per CDR3 protein. The data hold about 130,000 distinct CDR3 sequences, with around 95% observed a single time. This sample was included in a study of CD8 T cells in Susac syndrome. The study, taken as a whole, reports: The study conceded that its TCR sequencing and HLA analysis involved relatively few individuals.

This sequence joins TRBV2 and TRBJ2-2; no firm D call. The clonotype originates from a human donor in good health. The specimen was CD4+ T cells from PBMCs. The CDR3 is CASSKITGELFF. CDR3 DNA sequence: TGTGCCAGCAGTAAGATTACCGGGGAGCTGTTTTTT.